This note documents a single TCR beta chain sequence. Its matching antigen is unknown. The time point denotes: baseline, week 1 (first vaccination visit). Sample treatment: pre-vaccination baseline after standard-of-care therapy. Every donor had a new WHO grade 3 or 4 astrocytoma that was IDH1-mutant, with loss of nuclear ATRX. Repertoires were generated with immunoSEQ multiplex PCR, while TCRdb's copy carries only in-frame clones and drops some. The sample lists some 61,000 clones; approximately 86% were seen once. The germline gives CDR1 KGHSH, CDR2 LQKENI. The V segment lost 1 base and the J segment 13 bases; nucleotides outside the gene matches: 10. This CDR3 has 15 amino acids. These data originate in a study of a mutant IDH1 vaccine in newly diagnosed glioma. Whole-study findings and limits: Seemingly, pseudoprogression had no relation to changes in the top peripheral T cell clonotypes. Among all patients, vaccine-induced immune responses occurred in roughly 93%.

This chain connects TRBV18 to TRBJ1-6; 7 bases map to TRBD1. Sequenced material: PBMCs, taken from a glioma patient treated with radiotherapy, temozolomide or both. This receptor was taken from a man aged 25 to 40 with glioma. CDR3 DNA sequence: TGTGCCAGCTCACCACGGACAGGTAGAGTGGAGCCCCTCCACTTT. It yields the protein CASSPRTGRVEPLHF.